Listed here are 18 T cell receptor beta chains from one sample, sequenced in a study of CXCR3-negative and CXCR3-positive naive CD8 T cells. TRB cDNA was prepared as libraries by UMI-labeled 5' RACE. Reanalyzing the 5' RACE reads, TCRdb keeps one entry per CDR3 protein, without DNA. The sample table includes tens of thousands of distinct CDR3 sequences. Sequencing was done on a sample of naive CXCR3- CD8+ T cells from blood. The subset here: CD45RO-CCR7+CD27+CD95- naive CD8+ T cells lacking CXCR3 (TNR3-). These receptors were taken from a human donor in good health. Some clones in this sample may be carry-over from other donors' samples.

This chain uses TRBV6-2 or TRBV6-3 with TRBJ2-1; the D call of TRBD2 rests on TCRdb alone, since no DNA is present to check it. The CDR3 runs 17 residues. Per the germline V gene, CDR1 is MNHEY and CDR2 is SVGEGT. CDR3 region: CASAKTVAGPSYNEQFF.

This chain connects TRBV29-1 to TRBJ2-1; TCRdb's D gene call, TRBD2, goes unchecked for lack of DNA. Germline loops: CDR1 SQVTM, CDR2 ANQGSEA. This CDR3 region has 14 residues. CDR3 protein: CSVEGTSDYNEQFF.

V gene TRBV27 combines with J gene TRBJ1-4; the TRBD1 assignment by TCRdb is unverifiable without DNA. The CDR3 is 14 residues long. Germline assignment: CDR1 MNHEY and CDR2 SMNVEV (reference sequence). CDR3 sequence: CASSFEAQSGKLFF.

The genes are TRBV23-1 and TRBJ2-3; TCRdb selects TRBD1, and the lack of DNA leaves this call unchecked. TRBV23-1 counts as an open reading frame of uncertain function. The CDR3 is made up of 15 amino acids. CDR3 protein: CASSQCDRVPDTQYF.

The rearrangement links TRBV4-3 to TRBJ1-4. CDR3 length: 15 residues. Germline-derived CDR1 and CDR2 are LGHNA and YSLEER. This CDR3 is CASSQDLYRREKLFF.

The chain combines TRBV4-2 with TRBJ2-7; the TCRdb D gene call, TRBD1, has no DNA to confirm it. CDR1 LGHNA and CDR2 YNFKEQ come from the germline V gene. The CDR3 totals 15 residues. CDR3 protein: CASSQEAAGTYEQYF.

This chain joins TRBV7-6 and TRBJ2-1; without DNA, the TCRdb call of TRBD2 cannot be checked. Germline V gene data show CDR1 as SGHVS and CDR2 as FNYEAQ. The CDR3 totals 16 residues. The CDR3 loop reads CASSLAASGAYNEQFF. The variable domain in full, with the rest retrieved from reference TRBV7-6 and TRBJ2-1, is GAGVSQSPRYKVTKRGQDVALRCDPISGHVSLYWYRQALGQGPEFLTYFNYEAQQDKSGLPNDRFSAERPEGSISTLTIQRTEQRDSAMYRCASSLAASGAYNEQFFGPGTRLTVL.

This clonotype shows up as medium-sized by frequency. The chain employs TRBV20-1 and TRBJ2-5; as DNA is missing, the TRBD2 call by TCRdb cannot be tested. CDR1 is DFQATT and CDR2 is SNEGSKA in the germline V gene (reference sequence). This CDR3 has 18 amino acids. The CDR3 reads CSARPDELRGGPRETQYF.

J is TRBJ2-1 and V is TRBV7-3; the D gene TCRdb calls, TRBD1, cannot be checked with no DNA. This CDR3 has 13 amino acids. Germline V CDR1 and CDR2: SGHTA, FQGTGA. The CDR3 spells CASSLNTGLEQFF.

V gene TRBV28 combines with J gene TRBJ2-7. CDR1 is MDHEN, CDR2 SYDVKM, per germline. The CDR3 runs 13 residues. The CDR3 loop reads CASSFTESYEQYF.

The CDR3 sequence is CASSATGMYTDYEQYF. The rearrangement links TRBV12-3 or TRBV12-4 to TRBJ2-7; TCRdb calls TRBD1, which cannot be checked without DNA. CDR3 length equals 16 residues.

The genes are TRBV5-1 and TRBJ2-7; no DNA is available, so the TRBD2 call from TCRdb remains unchecked. This CDR3 is 16 amino acids long. Germline loops: CDR1 SGHRS, CDR2 YFSETQ. CDR3 sequence reads: CASSPQRDPSYNEQFF.

V is TRBV12-3 or TRBV12-4 and J is TRBJ1-2; there is no DNA to check the TCRdb D call of TRBD1. The CDR3 is made up of 13 amino acids. The CDR3: CASSFLGPGGYTF.

This sequence joins TRBV29-1 and TRBJ1-2; TCRdb's assignment of TRBD1 cannot be checked, as there is no DNA. The CDR3 extends over 15 amino acids. Germline assignment: CDR1 SQVTM and CDR2 ANQGSEA. CDR3 region: CSVVLSAPANYGYTF.

CDR3 in amino acids: CAISESISRNNEQFF. The J gene is TRBJ2-1, the V gene TRBV10-3. CDR1 and CDR2 from the germline V gene are ENHRY and SYGVKD. This CDR3 region has 15 residues.

The V call is TRBV7-9, the J call TRBJ1-2. Germline CDR1 SEHNR, CDR2 FQNEAQ (reference sequence). This CDR3 region has 14 residues. The CDR3 spells CASSLAGSLYGYTF.

The chain couples TRBV5-1 to TRBJ2-7; TCRdb returns TRBD1, unconfirmable since there is no DNA. The CDR3 sequence is 15 residues long. CDR1 and CDR2 from the germline V gene are SGHRS and YFSETQ. Here the CDR3 reads CASSFGGGSSYEQYF.

V and J are TRBV7-9 and TRBJ2-7; the D gene TCRdb calls, TRBD1, cannot be checked with no DNA. The germline CDR1 and CDR2 sequences are SEHNR and FQNEAQ (reference sequence). The CDR3 covers 15 residues. The CDR3 protein is CASSLLRDRFYEQYF.